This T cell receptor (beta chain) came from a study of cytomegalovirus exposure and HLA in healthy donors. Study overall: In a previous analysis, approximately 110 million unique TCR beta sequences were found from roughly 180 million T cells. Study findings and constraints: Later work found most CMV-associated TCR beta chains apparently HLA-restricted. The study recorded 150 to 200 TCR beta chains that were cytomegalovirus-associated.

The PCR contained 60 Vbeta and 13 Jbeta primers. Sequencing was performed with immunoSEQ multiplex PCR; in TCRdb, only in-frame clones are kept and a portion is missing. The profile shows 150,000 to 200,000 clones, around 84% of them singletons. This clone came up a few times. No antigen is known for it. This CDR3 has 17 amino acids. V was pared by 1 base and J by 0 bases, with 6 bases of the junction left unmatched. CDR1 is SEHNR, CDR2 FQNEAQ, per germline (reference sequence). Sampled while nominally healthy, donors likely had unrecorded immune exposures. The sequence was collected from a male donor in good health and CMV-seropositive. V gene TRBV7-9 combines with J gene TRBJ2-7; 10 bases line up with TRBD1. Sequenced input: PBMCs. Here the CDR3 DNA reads TGTGCCAGCAGCTTAGGGGTCCGGGACAGGGGCTCCTACGAGCAGTACTTC. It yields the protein CASSLGVRDRGSYEQYF.